The rows below give T cell receptor beta chains drawn from one sample of a study of blood T cell repertoires in COVID-19. Here immunoSEQ multiplex PCR was the method, and the copy in TCRdb shows in-frame clones only, minus some. The table includes 100,000 to 150,000 clones, about 80% detected once. Sequenced: peripheral blood. These receptors originate from a human donor in a cohort sampled during active COVID-19. Both conserved end residues are part of each CDR3. The D gene is left open where the match is weak.

j_gene	d_gene	v_gene	CDR3aa
TRBJ2-3	TRBD2	TRBV4-2	CASSQTSGLNTDTQYF
TRBJ2-7	NA	TRBV28	CASSLSSREQYF
TRBJ2-3	TRBD2	TRBV24-1	CATSDTGRGADTQYF
TRBJ2-1	NA	TRBV9	CASSSADEQFF
TRBJ2-5	TRBD2	TRBV4-1	CASSQDGGGSGPGTQYF
TRBJ1-2	NA	TRBV5-5	CASSPGDRPNYGYTF
TRBJ2-1	NA	TRBV9	CASSPLSYSYNEQFF
TRBJ2-7	NA	TRBV7-8	CASSAGVYKGGYEQYF
TRBJ2-2	NA	TRBV27	CVSSLFRGELFF
TRBJ1-4	NA	TRBV28	CASSFLHEKLFF
TRBJ1-3	NA	TRBV5-1	CASSQQDFSGNTIYF
TRBJ1-1	TRBD1	TRBV18	CASSLDRDFTEAFF
TRBJ2-7	TRBD2	TRBV27	CASSLRWGGGVHNSYEQYF
TRBJ2-7	NA	TRBV24-1	CATGAPGHSPGEQYF
TRBJ2-7	TRBD1	TRBV2	CASRPTGGEQYF
TRBJ2-1	NA	TRBV27	CAGTLGEQFF
TRBJ2-5	NA	TRBV2	CASSVLGVETQYF
TRBJ2-2	TRBD2	TRBV5-1	CASSSIAGVTGELFF
TRBJ2-7	TRBD1	TRBV5-6	CASSLAPGQSYEQYF
TRBJ1-1	NA	TRBV4-1	CASRSSGSPEAFF
TRBJ2-1	NA	TRBV11-3	CASSTLRNEQFF
TRBJ1-2	NA	TRBV30	CAWGQINYGYTF
TRBJ2-7	NA	TRBV7-9	CASSSGRAHEQYF
TRBJ1-2	TRBD1	TRBV7-2	CASSLGFLGTGNGYTF
TRBJ2-7	NA	TRBV7-2	CASSLAGSSYEQYF
TRBJ1-2	NA	TRBV9	CASSAGISGYTF
TRBJ1-3	NA	TRBV7-8	CASTLRGGEGNTIYF
TRBJ1-1	NA	TRBV5-1	CASSLVGGQRSFF
TRBJ2-3	TRBD2	TRBV6-2/TRBV6-3	CASSRLVGGEDTQYF
TRBJ2-3	NA	TRBV10-3	CAISEMEAIDTQYF
TRBJ2-7	TRBD1	TRBV4-2	CASSQEMTGGWEQYF
TRBJ2-3	TRBD2	TRBV7-8	CASSLGGGGRTQYF
TRBJ1-3	NA	TRBV11-2	CASSPQGNTIYF
TRBJ2-5	TRBD1	TRBV18	CASSSRDRGYASETQYF
TRBJ2-1	NA	TRBV9	CASSVEGTGISEQFF
TRBJ2-3	NA	TRBV6-6	CASRVGGSTDTQYF
TRBJ1-3	NA	TRBV3-1/TRBV3-2	CASSQQGNTIYF
TRBJ1-5	NA	TRBV6-5	CASSPTASNQPQHF
TRBJ1-5	NA	TRBV18	CASSPSSGNSNQPQHF
TRBJ2-6	NA	TRBV7-9	CAGSPVANVLTF
TRBJ1-2	NA	TRBV9	CASSGDRPGYTF
TRBJ1-2	NA	TRBV28	CASSLSTGIYGYTF
TRBJ1-5	NA	TRBV19	CASRLSSNQPQHF